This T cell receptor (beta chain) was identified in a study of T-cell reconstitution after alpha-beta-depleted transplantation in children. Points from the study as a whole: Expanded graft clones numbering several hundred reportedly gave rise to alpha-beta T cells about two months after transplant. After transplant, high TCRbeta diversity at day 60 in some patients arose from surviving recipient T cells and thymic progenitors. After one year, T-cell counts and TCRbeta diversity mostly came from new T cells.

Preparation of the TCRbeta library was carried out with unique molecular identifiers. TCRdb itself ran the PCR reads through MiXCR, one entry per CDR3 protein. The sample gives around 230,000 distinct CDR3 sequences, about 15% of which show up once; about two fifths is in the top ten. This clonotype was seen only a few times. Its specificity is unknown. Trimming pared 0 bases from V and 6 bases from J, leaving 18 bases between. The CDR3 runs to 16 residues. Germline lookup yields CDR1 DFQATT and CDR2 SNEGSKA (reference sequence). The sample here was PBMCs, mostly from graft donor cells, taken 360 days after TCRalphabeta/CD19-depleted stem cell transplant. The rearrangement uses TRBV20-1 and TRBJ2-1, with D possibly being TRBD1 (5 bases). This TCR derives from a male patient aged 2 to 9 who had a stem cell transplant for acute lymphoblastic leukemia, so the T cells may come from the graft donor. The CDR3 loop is CSARDQGRVESNEQFF. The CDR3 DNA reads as TGCAGTGCTAGAGATCAGGGCAGGGTAGAATCCAATGAGCAGTTCTTC.